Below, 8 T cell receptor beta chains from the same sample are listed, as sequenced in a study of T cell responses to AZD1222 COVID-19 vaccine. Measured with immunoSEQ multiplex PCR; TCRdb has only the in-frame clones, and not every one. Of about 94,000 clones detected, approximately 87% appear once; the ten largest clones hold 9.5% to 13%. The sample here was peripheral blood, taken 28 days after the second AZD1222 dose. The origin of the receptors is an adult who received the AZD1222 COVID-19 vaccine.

CDR3 nucleotides: TGTGCCAGCAGTGAAGTGGCAGGGGGTCGTGGTACGCAGTATTTT. Translating gives CASSEVAGGRGTQYF. The chain is built from TRBV6-1 and TRBJ2-3, with TRBD1 matching 7 bases. The J segment lost 8 bases and the V segment lost 1 base, leaving 9 bases of the junction unmatched. The CDR3 sequence is 15 residues long. The germline gives CDR1 MNHNS, CDR2 SASEGT.

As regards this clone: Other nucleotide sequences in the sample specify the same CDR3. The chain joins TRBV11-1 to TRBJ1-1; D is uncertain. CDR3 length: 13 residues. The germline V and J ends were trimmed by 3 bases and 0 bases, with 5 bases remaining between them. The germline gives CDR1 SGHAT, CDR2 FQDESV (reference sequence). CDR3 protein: CASSLELNTEAFF. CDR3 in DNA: TGTGCCAGCAGCTTGGAGCTGAACACTGAAGCTTTCTTT.

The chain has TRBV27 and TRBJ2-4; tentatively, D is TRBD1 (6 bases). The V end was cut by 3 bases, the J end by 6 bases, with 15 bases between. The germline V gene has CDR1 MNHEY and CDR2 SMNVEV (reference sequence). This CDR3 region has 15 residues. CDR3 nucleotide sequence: TGTGCCAGCAGTTTTTTGGGGGCCAGACCAAACATTCAGTACTTC. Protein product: CASSFLGARPNIQYF.

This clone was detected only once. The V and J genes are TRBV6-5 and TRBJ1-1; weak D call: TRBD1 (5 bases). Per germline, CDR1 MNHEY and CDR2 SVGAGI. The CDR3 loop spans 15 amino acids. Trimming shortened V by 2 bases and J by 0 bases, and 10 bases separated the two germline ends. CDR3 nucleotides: TGTGCCAGCAGTTACAACACAGGACTGAACACTGAAGCTTTCTTT. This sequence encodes CASSYNTGLNTEAFF.

The CDR3 coding sequence is TGTGCCAGCAGCTTGCAACTCATGAACACTGAAGCTTTCTTT. It translates to CASSLQLMNTEAFF. This chain connects TRBV5-5 to TRBJ1-1; D gene ambiguous. Trimming left V 1 base short and J 0 bases short, with 7 bases between. Germline loops: CDR1 SGHKS, CDR2 YYEKEE (reference sequence). CDR3 length: 14 residues.

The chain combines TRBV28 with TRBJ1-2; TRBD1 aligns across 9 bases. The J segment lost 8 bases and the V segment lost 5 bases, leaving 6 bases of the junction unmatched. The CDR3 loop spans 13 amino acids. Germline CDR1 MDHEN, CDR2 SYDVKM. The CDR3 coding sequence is TGTGCCAGCAGTCCAACAGGGGGCTCGGGCTACACCTTC. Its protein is CASSPTGGSGYTF.

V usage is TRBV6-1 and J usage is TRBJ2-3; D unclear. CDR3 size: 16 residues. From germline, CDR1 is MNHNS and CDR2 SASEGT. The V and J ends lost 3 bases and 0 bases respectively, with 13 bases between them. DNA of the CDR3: TGTGCCAGCAGTGATTTTGCGGCTTCTAGCACAGATACGCAGTATTTT. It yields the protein CASSDFAASSTDTQYF.

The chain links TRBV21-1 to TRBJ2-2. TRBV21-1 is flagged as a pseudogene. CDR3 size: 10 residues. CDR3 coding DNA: TGTGCCAGAAAAACCGGGGAGCTGTTTTTT. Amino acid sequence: CARKTGELFF.